Each of the 4 T cell receptor beta chains below was sequenced from the same sample in a study of response to subunit inactivated influenza vaccine. Each CDR3 protein is one row after TCRdb ran MiXCR on the RT-PCR reads. Counted here are 600,000 to 850,000 distinct CDR3 sequences, approximately 15% occurring once; the ten biggest clones make up around 7.6%. This specimen consisted of PBMCs from blood, obtained approximately 15 days before vaccination. These TCRs come from a middle-aged man who received an inactivated influenza vaccine.

The chain combines TRBV11-1 with TRBJ2-7; tentatively, D is TRBD1 (6 bases). The germline V gene has CDR1 SGHAT and CDR2 FQDESV (reference sequence). CDR3 length: 18 residues. Trimming pared 0 bases from V and 0 bases from J, leaving 18 bases between. Written as DNA, the CDR3 is TGTGCCAGCAGCTTAGCTGGCCCAGGGCAGGGGAGCTCCTACGAGCAGTACTTC. Translating it yields CASSLAGPGQGSSYEQYF.

The J gene is TRBJ2-1, the V gene TRBV7-9; no firm D call. This CDR3 contains 12 residues. Trimming removed 1 base at V and 10 bases at J, with 8 bases between. Germline loops: CDR1 SEHNR, CDR2 FQNEAQ (reference sequence). CDR3 region: CASSLDGWEQFF. CDR3 nucleotides: TGTGCCAGCAGCTTAGATGGATGGGAGCAGTTCTTC.

This clonotype was detected a few times. The CDR3 sequence is CASSPVAGYYNEQFF. CDR3 coding DNA: TGTGCCAGCAGCCCAGTGGCGGGATACTACAATGAGCAGTTCTTC. The chain uses TRBV7-8 and TRBJ2-1, with TRBD2 as a possible D gene (6 bases). V lost 5 bases, J lost 3 bases, and 14 bases lay in between. This CDR3 has 15 residues. The germline CDR1 and CDR2 sequences are SGHVS and FQNEAQ.

This clonotype was observed a few times. This sequence joins TRBV3-1 and TRBJ2-2; either TRBD1 or TRBD2 may supply D (5 bases each). The CDR3 spans 14 residues. The germline V gene encodes CDR1 LGHDT and CDR2 YNNKEL (reference sequence). Trimming removed 8 bases from V and 5 bases from J, with 15 bases in between. CDR3 in DNA: TGTGCCAGCCGGAGTCTAGAGGGGACCGGGGAGCTGTTTTTT. Its protein is CASRSLEGTGELFF.